This record looks at one T cell receptor (beta chain) sequence and its context. Its matching antigen is unknown. Germline V gene sequence: CDR1 MNHEY, CDR2 SMNVEV (reference sequence). Deletions cut 6 bases from V and 6 bases from J, with 9 bases between. The CDR3 length is 12 residues. TCRdb keeps only in-frame clones here, not all; method: immunoSEQ multiplex PCR. The data show approximately 70,000 clones, 82% seen once. These data belong to a study of OX40 agonist ivuxolimab in advanced cancers. Findings of the study overall: The authors did not determine the antigen specificity of the expanded peripheral T cells.

Sequenced material: CD4+ or CD8+ T cells sorted from blood, taken in a trial of the OX40 agonist ivuxolimab. The origin of this receptor is an adult with an advanced solid tumor such as melanoma, head and neck, liver or kidney cancer. The gene calls are TRBV27 and TRBJ2-4; D is ambiguous. The DNA for the CDR3 is TGTGCCAGCAGGAGCCCGATAAACATTCAGTACTTC. This translates into CASRSPINIQYF.